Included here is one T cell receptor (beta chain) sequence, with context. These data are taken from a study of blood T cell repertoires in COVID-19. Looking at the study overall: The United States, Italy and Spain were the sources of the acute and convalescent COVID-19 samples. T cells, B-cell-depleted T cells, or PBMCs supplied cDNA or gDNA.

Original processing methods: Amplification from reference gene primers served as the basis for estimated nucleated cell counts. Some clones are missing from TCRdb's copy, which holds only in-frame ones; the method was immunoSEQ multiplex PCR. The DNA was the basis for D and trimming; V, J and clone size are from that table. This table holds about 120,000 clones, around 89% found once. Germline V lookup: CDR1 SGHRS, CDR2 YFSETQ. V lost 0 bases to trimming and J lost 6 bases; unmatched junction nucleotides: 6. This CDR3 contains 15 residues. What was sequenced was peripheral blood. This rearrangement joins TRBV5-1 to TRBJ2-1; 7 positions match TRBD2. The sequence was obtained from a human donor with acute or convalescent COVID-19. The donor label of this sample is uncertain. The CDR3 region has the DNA TGCGCCAGCAGCTTGGTATCCACGGGGGGCAATGAGCAGTTCTTC. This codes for CASSLVSTGGNEQFF.